One and the same sample provided the 30 T cell receptor beta chains below, sequenced in a study of shared T cell receptors in the human thymus (dated by TCRdb to the early 2020s). Preparation of the library involved the immunoSEQ multiplex PCR assay. Here the immuneACCESS table is served through TCRdb, limited to in-frame sequences with V and J called. Missing clones are a known gap in these copies; in checked studies unresolved V genes cover under half, and the rest lacks a known reason. Recorded for this sample are roughly 500,000 clones; approximately 80% of them occurred a single time. Together, the top ten hold about 0.013% of the sample. These sequences were also reported in another study, on human thymus T cells.

Input material: thymocytes. These receptors were taken from a boy under two years old with a congenital heart defect. Donor details come from another sample of the same person, matched by shared clones.

V usage is TRBV5-6 and J usage is TRBJ2-1, with D perhaps TRBD2 (5 bases). CDR3 size: 17 residues. Germline values: CDR1 SGHDT, CDR2 YYEEEE. V was shortened by 2 bases and J by 10 bases, with 25 bases between the two germline ends. CDR3 residues: CASSFYLNTGGVNEQFF. The CDR3 nucleotides are TGTGCCAGCAGCTTCTACCTTAACACCGGAGGAGTCAACGAGCAGTTCTTC.

The chain has TRBV11-3 and TRBJ2-7, with D tentatively TRBD2 (5 bases). The CDR3 is made up of 15 amino acids. Trimming took 5 bases from V and 2 from J, leaving 16 bases between them. CDR1 and CDR2 from the germline V gene are SGHNT and YENEEA. The CDR3 reads CASSKPSIGAYEQYF. The CDR3 nucleotides are TGTGCCAGCAGCAAGCCTAGTATCGGGGCCTACGAGCAGTACTTC.

The V and J genes are TRBV6-1 and TRBJ1-4; TRBD1 matches 7 bases. Germline V CDR1 and CDR2: MNHNS, SASEGT. Germline trimming cut 2 bases from V and 9 bases from J; bases unmatched to any gene: 9. This CDR3 is 15 amino acids long. CDR3 in amino acids: CASSERTGILKKLFF. In DNA form, the CDR3 reads TGTGCCAGCAGTGAAAGGACAGGCATCCTGAAAAAACTGTTTTTT.

Comment on this clone: At one of its ends the junction is not consistent with the germline gene, which may arise from a read error. CDR3 amino acids: CAIKEPQYF. DNA for the CDR3: TGTGCCATCAAAGAGCCCCAGTACTTC. This rearrangement joins TRBV10-3 to TRBJ2-5; no clear D. The germline V gene encodes CDR1 ENHRY and CDR2 SYGVKD. This CDR3 is 9 amino acids long.

The rearrangement links TRBV10-3 to TRBJ2-3; D is undetermined. Germline V lookup: CDR1 ENHRY, CDR2 SYGVKD. The CDR3 consists of 13 residues. The germline V and J ends were trimmed by 2 bases and 5 bases, with 8 bases remaining between them. The CDR3 DNA reads TGTGCCATCAGTGAGGAGGAGCAAGATACGCAGTATTTT. The encoded protein is CAISEEEQDTQYF.

The rearrangement links TRBV6-4 to TRBJ2-7; D may be TRBD2 (6 bases). CDR3 length: 15 residues. Germline-derived CDR1 and CDR2 are MRHNA and SNTAGT. V shed 6 bases and J shed 0 bases, with 15 bases lying between them. CDR3 coding DNA: TGTGCCAGCAGCGCCCCTCCCGGGAGCTCCTACGAGCAGTACTTC. Its protein product is CASSAPPGSSYEQYF.

Concerning this clone itself: This CDR3 is also generated by other DNA sequences in the sample. V gene TRBV27 combines with J gene TRBJ2-1, with TRBD2 matching over 11 bases. V shed 3 bases, J shed 4 bases, and the junction held 5 bases outside the gene matches. Per the germline V gene, CDR1 is MNHEY and CDR2 is SMNVEV (reference sequence). The CDR3 consists of 16 residues. The CDR3 sequence: CASSFPTSGSYNEQFF. CDR3 sequence (DNA): TGTGCCAGCAGTTTCCCAACTAGCGGGAGTTACAATGAGCAGTTCTTC.

This clone was observed a handful of times. The chain recombines TRBV29-1 with TRBJ1-2, with D possibly matching TRBD1 (5 bases). Germline V CDR1 and CDR2: SQVTM, ANQGSEA. CDR3 size: 11 residues. V was cut by 8 bases and J by 7 bases, with 14 bases left in between. The CDR3 region has the DNA TGCAGCACACAGGCAGGATCTGGCTACACCTTC. Protein sequence: CSTQAGSGYTF.

The chain carries TRBV6-1 and TRBJ2-3, with 8 bases identical to TRBD1. In germline, CDR1 is MNHNS, CDR2 SASEGT. V lost 8 bases to trimming and J lost 4 bases; unmatched junction nucleotides: 11. The CDR3 has 15 residues. DNA for the CDR3: TGTGCCAGCGGCAGGGACAGGCCGTTGGCAGATACGCAGTATTTT. Protein sequence: CASGRDRPLADTQYF.

The chain couples TRBV6-1 to TRBJ2-3; the match to TRBD2 covers 7 bases. Looked up from germline, CDR1 is MNHNS and CDR2 is SASEGT. Germline trimming cut 0 bases from V and 1 base from J; bases unmatched to any gene: 7. The length of the CDR3 is 17 residues. This CDR3 reads CASSEAFGGSGTDTQYF. The DNA for the CDR3 is TGTGCCAGCAGTGAAGCTTTTGGCGGGAGCGGCACAGATACGCAGTATTTT.

This clone appeared a few times. The V call is TRBV19, the J call TRBJ1-1; a possible D gene is TRBD1 (5 bases). Trimming left V 3 bases short and J 4 bases short, with 12 bases between. CDR1 and CDR2 from the germline V gene are LNHDA and SQIVND (reference sequence). The CDR3 has 14 amino acids. The CDR3, as DNA: TGTGCCAGTAGTATGAGCAGGGTTAGCACTGAAGCTTTCTTT. Amino acid sequence: CASSMSRVSTEAFF.

The sample holds one count of this clone. The V call is TRBV7-9, the J call TRBJ2-3; D is possibly TRBD1 (6 bases). Between the trimmed V and J ends, which lost 5 bases and 2 bases, there was a span of 17 bases. Germline V gene sequence: CDR1 SEHNR, CDR2 FQNEAQ (reference sequence). The CDR3 totals 16 residues. The CDR3 region has the DNA TGTGCCAGCAGCCCTTCCGGACAGCCATCCACAGATACGCAGTATTTT. Translation: CASSPSGQPSTDTQYF.

This sequence joins TRBV28 and TRBJ2-7; possibly TRBD2 for D (5 bases). CDR1 and CDR2 from the germline V gene are MDHEN and SYDVKM. CDR3 length: 14 residues. The V end was cut by 2 bases, the J end by 2 bases, with 10 bases between. The CDR3 nucleotides read TGTGCCAGCAGTTTAGAGACGGGAACCTACGAGCAGTACTTC. It is translated as CASSLETGTYEQYF.

V is TRBV5-1 and J is TRBJ1-2; D call uncertain. Deletions cut 4 bases from V and 8 bases from J, with 12 bases between. This CDR3 contains 12 residues. Per germline, CDR1 SGHRS and CDR2 YFSETQ. CDR3 nucleotides: TGCGCCAGCAGCCCGGACTTGTGGGGCTACACCTTC. This codes for CASSPDLWGYTF.

The chain recombines TRBV11-2 with TRBJ2-7, with 9 bases matching TRBD2. V gave up 4 bases and J gave up 6 bases; unmatched junction bases: 4. The length of the CDR3 is 13 residues. Germline CDR1 and CDR2: SGHAT and FQNNGV. The chain's CDR3 is CASSSVAGVEQYF. CDR3 coding DNA: TGTGCCAGCAGCTCTGTAGCGGGAGTCGAGCAGTACTTC.

V is TRBV5-1 and J is TRBJ2-7, with TRBD2 identical over 8 bases. V was clipped by 5 bases and J by 8 bases; unmatched bases: 15. This CDR3 is built from 15 residues. CDR1 and CDR2 (germline): SGHRS, YFSETQ. The DNA for the CDR3 is TGCGCCAGCAGTCCCGATGTGGGACTAGAGGTTCAGCAGTACTTC. This codes for CASSPDVGLEVQQYF.

V and J are TRBV7-3 and TRBJ2-5; 9 positions agree with TRBD2. This CDR3 has 13 residues. The junction had 2 bases not matched to a gene; V was cut back by 4 bases and J by 5 bases. Germline V lookup: CDR1 SGHTA, CDR2 FQGTGA. The CDR3 spells CASSCGREETQYF. The DNA of the CDR3 is TGTGCCAGCAGCTGCGGGAGGGAGGAGACCCAGTACTTC.

The CDR3 protein is CASSLRTGRAFF. The CDR3 region has the DNA TGTGCCAGCAGCCTACGGACAGGGAGGGCTTTCTTT. The rearrangement links TRBV5-4 to TRBJ1-1; TRBD1 matches 8 bases. With 4 bases clipped from V and 11 bases from J, the junction kept 7 bases outside the gene matches. Germline CDR1 SGHNT, CDR2 YYREEE (reference sequence). The CDR3 has 12 amino acids.

V and J are TRBV19 and TRBJ1-3, with D uncertain. The CDR3 contains 14 residues. CDR1 and CDR2 (germline): LNHDA, SQIVND (reference sequence). V dropped 1 base and J dropped 2 bases, with 6 bases sitting between them. The CDR3 sequence: CASSIVPAGNTIYF. As DNA, the CDR3 is TGTGCCAGTAGTATAGTGCCAGCTGGAAACACCATATATTTT.

This sequence joins TRBV30 and TRBJ1-5; the match to TRBD1 covers 7 bases. The trim removed 4 bases at V and 2 bases at J, leaving 8 bases unmatched. CDR1 GTSNPN and CDR2 SVGIG come from the germline V gene (reference sequence). CDR3 length: 15 amino acids. The DNA of the CDR3 is TGTGCCTGGAAAGGGGGCCCCGAGGGCAATCAGCCCCAGCATTTT. Protein: CAWKGGPEGNQPQHF.

The V call is TRBV6-1, the J call TRBJ2-5, with 11 bases that match TRBD2. V gave up 2 bases and J gave up 4 bases; unmatched junction bases: 3. The CDR3 consists of 15 residues. CDR1 and CDR2 from the germline V gene are MNHNS and SASEGT. The CDR3 DNA reads TGTGCCAGCAGTGAAATGACTAGCGGGGTAGAGACCCAGTACTTC. Translated, it gives CASSEMTSGVETQYF.

The rearrangement uses TRBV4-2 and TRBJ2-3, with 11 bases lining up with TRBD2. The germline V gene has CDR1 LGHNA and CDR2 YNFKEQ. CDR3 length: 17 amino acids. Losses at the gene ends were 5 bases for V and 3 bases for J; bases not matched to a gene: 10. The CDR3 region is CASSFRASGRRTDTQYF. The CDR3 DNA reads as TGTGCCAGCAGCTTCCGCGCTAGCGGGAGGCGAACAGATACGCAGTATTTT.

A single count supports this clone. This chain links TRBV15 with TRBJ2-1, with TRBD2 matching 7 bases. Trimming removed 8 bases from V and 9 bases from J; junction bases left unmatched: 16. Germline lookup yields CDR1 LNHNV and CDR2 YYDKDF (reference sequence). This CDR3 comprises 15 residues. The CDR3 bases are TGTGCCACCGTGGGCCTAGCGGCCCAAGGCAGTGAGCAGTTCTTC. Encoded protein: CATVGLAAQGSEQFF. Filled out from reference TRBV15 and TRBJ2-1, the complete variable domain reads DAMVIQNPRYQVTQFGKPVTLSCSQTLNHNVMYWYQQKSSQAPKLLFHYYDKDFNNEADTPDNFQSRRPNTSFCFLDIRSPGLGDTAMYLCATVGLAAQGSEQFFGPGTRLTVL.

The chain couples TRBV5-1 to TRBJ2-3; D not certain. V was clipped by 4 bases and J by 0 bases, with 6 bases between them. Germline CDR1 is SGHRS and CDR2 is YFSETQ. CDR3 size: 13 residues. The CDR3 DNA reads as TGCGCCAGCAGCATATTAAGCACAGATACGCAGTATTTT. Its protein product is CASSILSTDTQYF.

V and J are TRBV9 and TRBJ2-7, with TRBD1 matching over 10 bases. Germline values: CDR1 SGDLS, CDR2 YYNGEE. Trimming cost V 4 bases and J 2 bases; bases outside gene matches: 6. This CDR3 is 15 amino acids long. The CDR3, as DNA: TGTGCCAGCAGCCAAGGACAGGGGGACCCCTACGAGCAGTACTTC. Translated, it gives CASSQGQGDPYEQYF.

This chain links TRBV27 with TRBJ1-1, with 8 nucleotides matching TRBD1. Losses at the gene ends were 6 bases for V and 7 bases for J; bases not matched to a gene: 10. CDR3 length equals 14 residues. The germline CDR1 and CDR2 sequences are MNHEY and SMNVEV (reference sequence). In DNA, the CDR3 is TGTGCCAGCAGATACCAAGACAGGGGTGGTGAAGCTTTCTTT. Amino acids: CASRYQDRGGEAFF.

The J gene is TRBJ2-7, the V gene TRBV7-9; 9 bases agree with TRBD1. This CDR3 contains 13 residues. Germline CDR1 SEHNR, CDR2 FQNEAQ (reference sequence). The ends lost 3 bases at V and 6 bases at J; junction bases unmatched: 3. This CDR3 is CASSFTGGLEQYF. As DNA, the CDR3 is TGTGCCAGCAGCTTTACAGGGGGCCTCGAGCAGTACTTC.

The chain is built from TRBV15 and TRBJ1-2; D is perhaps TRBD1 (5 bases). Germline assignment: CDR1 LNHNV and CDR2 YYDKDF (reference sequence). The CDR3 consists of 13 residues. Trimming took off 2 bases at V and 9 bases at J, with 13 bases between the two ends. The CDR3 spells CATSRSGGSRYTF. The CDR3, as DNA: TGTGCCACCAGCAGATCCGGGGGAAGTCGCTACACCTTC.

CDR3 nucleotides: TGTGCCAGCAGCCAAGATAAGGGGAAGGGATCTGGGGCCAACGTCCTGACTTTC. It translates to CASSQDKGKGSGANVLTF. The gene calls are TRBV14 and TRBJ2-6; the D gene is possibly TRBD1 (5 bases). The germline gives CDR1 SGHDN, CDR2 FVKESK. The CDR3 extends over 18 amino acids. Trimming removed 0 bases at V and 1 base at J, with 13 bases between.

This clone is a singleton in its sample. The V call is TRBV10-3, the J call TRBJ1-1; no reliable D call. The germline V and J ends were trimmed by 2 bases and 3 bases, with 16 bases remaining between them. The CDR3 runs to 16 residues. From germline, CDR1 is ENHRY and CDR2 SYGVKD. CDR3 nucleotide sequence: TGTGCCATCAGTGAGGACCCCTCCTGGGCAGACACTGAAGCTTTCTTT. This encodes CAISEDPSWADTEAFF.